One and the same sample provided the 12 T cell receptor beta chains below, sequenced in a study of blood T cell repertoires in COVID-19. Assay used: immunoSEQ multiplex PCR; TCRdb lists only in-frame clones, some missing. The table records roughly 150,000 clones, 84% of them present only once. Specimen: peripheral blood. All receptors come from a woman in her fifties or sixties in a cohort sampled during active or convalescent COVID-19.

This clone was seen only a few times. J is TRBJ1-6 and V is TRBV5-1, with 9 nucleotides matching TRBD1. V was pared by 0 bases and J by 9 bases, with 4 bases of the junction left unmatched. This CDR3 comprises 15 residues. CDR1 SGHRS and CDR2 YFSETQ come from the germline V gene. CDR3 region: CASSLGGTGSSPLHF. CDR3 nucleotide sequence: TGCGCCAGCAGCTTGGGGGGGACAGGGAGTTCACCCCTCCACTTT.

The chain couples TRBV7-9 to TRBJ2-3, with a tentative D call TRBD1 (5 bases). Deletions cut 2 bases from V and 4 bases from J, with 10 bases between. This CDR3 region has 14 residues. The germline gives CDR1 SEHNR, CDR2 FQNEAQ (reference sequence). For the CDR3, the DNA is TGTGCCAGCAGCTTATTGCAGGGTGCAGATACGCAGTATTTT. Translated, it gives CASSLLQGADTQYF.

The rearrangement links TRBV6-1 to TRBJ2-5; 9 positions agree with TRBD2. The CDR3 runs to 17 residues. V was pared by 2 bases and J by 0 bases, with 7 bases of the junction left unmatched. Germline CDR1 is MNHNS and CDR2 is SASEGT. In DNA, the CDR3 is TGTGCCAGCAGTGAACATTTAACTAGCGGGTACCAAGAGACCCAGTACTTC. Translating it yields CASSEHLTSGYQETQYF.

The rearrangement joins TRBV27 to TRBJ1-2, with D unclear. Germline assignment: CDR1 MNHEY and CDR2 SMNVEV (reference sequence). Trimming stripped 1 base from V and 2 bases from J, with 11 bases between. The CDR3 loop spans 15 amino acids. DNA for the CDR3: TGTGCCAGCAGTTTATACCCGGGAAGCAACTATGGCTACACCTTC. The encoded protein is CASSLYPGSNYGYTF.

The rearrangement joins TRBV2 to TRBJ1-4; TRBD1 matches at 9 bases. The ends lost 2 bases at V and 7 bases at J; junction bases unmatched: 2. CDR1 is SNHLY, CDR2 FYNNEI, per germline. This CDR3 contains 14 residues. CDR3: CASSESTGGEKLFF. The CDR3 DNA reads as TGTGCCAGCAGTGAATCGACAGGGGGTGAAAAACTGTTTTTT.

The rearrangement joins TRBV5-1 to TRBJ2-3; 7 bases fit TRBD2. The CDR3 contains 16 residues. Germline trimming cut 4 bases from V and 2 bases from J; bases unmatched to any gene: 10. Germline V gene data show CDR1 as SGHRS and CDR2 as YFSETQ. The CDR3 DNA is TGCGCCAGCAGCGCCTACGGGCGGGGGATCACAGATACGCAGTATTTT. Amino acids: CASSAYGRGITDTQYF.

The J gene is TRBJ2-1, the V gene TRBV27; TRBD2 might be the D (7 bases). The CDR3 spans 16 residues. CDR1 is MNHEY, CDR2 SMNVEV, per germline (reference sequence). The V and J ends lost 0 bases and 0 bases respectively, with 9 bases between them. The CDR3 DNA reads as TGTGCCAGCAGTTTATCAGGGGGGGACTCCTACAATGAGCAGTTCTTC. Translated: CASSLSGGDSYNEQFF.

In DNA, the CDR3 is TGTGCCAGCTCATCGAGACAGGGGATCAATCAGCCCCAGCATTTT. Its translation is CASSSRQGINQPQHF. J is TRBJ1-5 and V is TRBV18; 8 positions agree with TRBD1. The CDR3 length is 15 residues. Losses at the gene ends were 5 bases for V and 3 bases for J; bases not matched to a gene: 6. Germline values: CDR1 KGHSH, CDR2 LQKENI.

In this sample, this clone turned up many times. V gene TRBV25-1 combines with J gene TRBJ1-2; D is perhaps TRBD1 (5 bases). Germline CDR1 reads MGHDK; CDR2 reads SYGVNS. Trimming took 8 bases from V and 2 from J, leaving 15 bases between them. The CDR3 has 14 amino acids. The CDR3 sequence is CASLPPGGNYGYTF. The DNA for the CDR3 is TGTGCCAGCCTCCCCCCGGGGGGGAACTATGGCTACACCTTC.

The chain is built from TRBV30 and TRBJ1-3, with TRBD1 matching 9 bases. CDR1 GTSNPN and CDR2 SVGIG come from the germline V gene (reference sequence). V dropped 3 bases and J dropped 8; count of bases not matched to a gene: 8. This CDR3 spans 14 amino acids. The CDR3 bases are TGTGCCTGGAGGTCCGGGACAGGGCGTTACACCATATATTTT. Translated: CAWRSGTGRYTIYF.

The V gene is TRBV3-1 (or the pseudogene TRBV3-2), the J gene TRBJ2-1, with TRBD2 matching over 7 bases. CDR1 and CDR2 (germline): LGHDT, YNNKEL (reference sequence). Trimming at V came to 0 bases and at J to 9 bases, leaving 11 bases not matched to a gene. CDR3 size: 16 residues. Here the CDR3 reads CASSQDPSTSFGEQFF. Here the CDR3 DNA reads TGTGCCAGCAGCCAAGATCCGTCGACTAGCTTCGGTGAGCAGTTCTTC.

The CDR3: CASSPRDSGTGELFF. The CDR3 DNA sequence: TGTGCCAGTAGCCCCCGGGACAGCGGGACCGGGGAGCTGTTTTTT. The chain recombines TRBV19 with TRBJ2-2; TRBD1 is a possible D gene (7 bases). Trimming took off 6 bases at V and 5 bases at J, with 16 bases between the two ends. Germline V gene lookup returns CDR1 LNHDA and CDR2 SQIVND (reference sequence). CDR3 length: 15 amino acids.